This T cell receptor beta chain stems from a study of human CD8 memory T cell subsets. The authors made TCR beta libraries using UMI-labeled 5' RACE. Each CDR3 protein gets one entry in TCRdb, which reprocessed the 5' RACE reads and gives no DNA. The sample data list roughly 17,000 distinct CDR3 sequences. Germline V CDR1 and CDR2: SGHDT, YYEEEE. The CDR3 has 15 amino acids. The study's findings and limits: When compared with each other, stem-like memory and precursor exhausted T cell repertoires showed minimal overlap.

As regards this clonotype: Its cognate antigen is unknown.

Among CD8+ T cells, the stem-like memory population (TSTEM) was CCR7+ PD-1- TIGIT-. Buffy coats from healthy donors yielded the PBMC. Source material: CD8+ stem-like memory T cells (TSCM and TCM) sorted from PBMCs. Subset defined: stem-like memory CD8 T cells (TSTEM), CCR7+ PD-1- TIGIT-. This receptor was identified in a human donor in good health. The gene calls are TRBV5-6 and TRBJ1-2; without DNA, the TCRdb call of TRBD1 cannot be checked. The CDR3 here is CASSLGTEFNYGYTF.